This is a list of T cell receptor beta chains from one sample in a study of cytomegalovirus exposure and HLA in healthy donors. The protocol was immunoSEQ multiplex PCR, while the TCRdb copy is restricted to in-frame clones and leaves out a portion. The sample records approximately 150,000 clones, 80% being singletons. Specimen: PBMCs. The receptor set was obtained from a man aged 35 to 55 in good health and CMV-seronegative. Both conserved end residues are part of each CDR3. D genes are given only for firm matches. The size field is filled for only some rows; it gives once, few, many or a size class.

V	J	size	D	DNA	CDR3
TRBV5-1	TRBJ2-3	.	TRBD2	TGCGCCAGCAGCCCCGTCTTGCGGGGGGCCACAGATACGCAGTATTTT	CASSPVLRGATDTQYF
TRBV27	TRBJ1-5	.	.	TGTGCCAGCAGTTTTTATAATCAGCCCCAGCATTTT	CASSFYNQPQHF
TRBV5-1	TRBJ2-7	.	TRBD1	TGCGCCAGCAGCCAAGGGACAGGGGGCGTATACGAGCAGTACTTC	CASSQGTGGVYEQYF
TRBV10-1	TRBJ1-1	.	.	TGCGCCAGCAGTGATTCCCGAGGTGTCGCTGAAGCTTTCTTT	CASSDSRGVAEAFF
TRBV7-2	TRBJ1-6	.	.	TGTGCCAGCAGCTTAATCGGGGGGAAGGTCAATTCACCCCTCCACTTT	CASSLIGGKVNSPLHF
TRBV28	TRBJ2-7	.	.	TGTGCCAGCAGTTTCGGCTTCGAGGGGGAAAGTAACGAGCAGTACTTC	CASSFGFEGESNEQYF
TRBV18	TRBJ2-5	.	.	TGTGCCAGCTCACCACCGGACAGATTAGAGACCCAGTACTTC	CASSPPDRLETQYF
TRBV7-2	TRBJ2-3	.	TRBD1	TGTGCCAGCAGCTCGCGGGACAGGATACCAGATACGCAGTATTTT	CASSSRDRIPDTQYF
TRBV27	TRBJ1-2	few	.	TGTGCCAGCAGTTCCATGACGGGAATGAATGGCTACACCTTC	CASSSMTGMNGYTF
TRBV10-1	TRBJ1-2	.	.	TGCGCCAGCAGTCTAGACAGAAACTATGGCTACACCTTC	CASSLDRNYGYTF
TRBV7-2	TRBJ2-7	.	TRBD1	TGTGCCAGCAGCATCGGGACAGGGGCCTACGAGCAGTACTTC	CASSIGTGAYEQYF
TRBV29-1	TRBJ2-7	.	.	TGCAGCGTCGGGGGGGGAATTAGAGACAGGGGGACCCACGAGCAGTACTTC	CSVGGGIRDRGTHEQYF
TRBV18	TRBJ1-1	.	TRBD1	TGTGCCAGCTCACTCTCAACAGGGGCTTCCCTGAACACTGAAGCTTTCTTT	CASSLSTGASLNTEAFF
TRBV25-1	TRBJ1-5	.	.	TGTGCCAGCAGTGCAAATAGCAATCAGCCCCAGCATTTT	CASSANSNQPQHF
TRBV4-3	TRBJ2-3	.	TRBD2	TGCGCCAGCAGTCTACGAGGGACTAGCGGGTATTCAGATACGCAGTATTTT	CASSLRGTSGYSDTQYF
TRBV19	TRBJ2-3	.	TRBD1	TGTGCCAGTAGTATATGGGACAGGGTACAGTATTTT	CASSIWDRVQYF
TRBV29-1	TRBJ1-2	.	.	TGCAGCGTGCACAGGGTTTCTGGCTACACCTTC	CSVHRVSGYTF
TRBV12-2	TRBJ2-3	.	.	TGTGCAAGTCGCTTATGGGCCCAGGGGTGGTGGTGGACAGATACGCAGTATTTT	CASRLWAQGWWWTDTQYF
TRBV6-5	TRBJ2-7	once	TRBD2	TGTGCCAGCAGATCTAGGGGACAGCGGGAGGGGTACTTC	CASRSRGQREGYF
TRBV9	TRBJ1-4	.	.	TGTGCCAGCAGCGTAGGTGACAGTAGAGGTGAAAAACTGTTTTTT	CASSVGDSRGEKLFF
TRBV27	TRBJ2-3	.	TRBD1	TGTGCCAGCAGTTTTCCGGGACAGGGCACAGATACGCAGTATTTT	CASSFPGQGTDTQYF
TRBV7-9	TRBJ1-4	.	.	TGTGCCAGCAGCACTGGACGGGAAACGGGTGAAAAACTGTTTTTT	CASSTGRETGEKLFF
TRBV15	TRBJ1-4	.	TRBD1	TGTGCCACCCAATCAAGGGACAGGAATACAAATGAAAAACTGTTTTTT	CATQSRDRNTNEKLFF
TRBV6-1	TRBJ2-4	.	.	TGTGCCAGCAGAGGAGGGAACATTCAGTACTTC	CASRGGNIQYF
TRBV4-1	TRBJ1-4	.	.	TGCGCCAGCAGCCAAGCCGGGGTCGGAGAAAAACTGTTTTTT	CASSQAGVGEKLFF
TRBV5-1	TRBJ2-7	.	TRBD2	TGCGCCAGCAGCCCCGCTGGGGCTCTAGCCGGGGGGGCCAACGAGCAGTACTTC	CASSPAGALAGGANEQYF
TRBV2	TRBJ1-4	.	.	TGTGCCAGCAGTGTTAGTACTAATGAAAAACTGTTTTTT	CASSVSTNEKLFF
TRBV4-3	TRBJ2-3	.	TRBD2	TGCGCCAGCAGCCAATTTGAGGCGGGGGGGACAGATACGCAGTATTTT	CASSQFEAGGTDTQYF
TRBV4-1	TRBJ2-7	.	.	TGCGCCAGCAGCCCTTGGACTGATTACGAGCAGTACTTC	CASSPWTDYEQYF
TRBV7-9	TRBJ1-1	.	TRBD1	TGTGCCAGCAGCACGGCAGGGGGCTTCGGGAACACTGAAGCTTTCTTT	CASSTAGGFGNTEAFF
TRBV4-1	TRBJ2-1	.	.	TGCGCCAGCAGCCAAGTAAGCCTCCCAACTTCCTACAATGAGCAGTTCTTC	CASSQVSLPTSYNEQFF
TRBV5-1	TRBJ1-5	.	TRBD1	TGCGCCAGCAGCCCCAGGGGGCCCGGGGACAATCAGCCCCAGCATTTT	CASSPRGPGDNQPQHF
TRBV6-5	TRBJ1-5	.	.	TGTGCCAGCAGAATAGACCTTAGCGGCAATCAGCCCCAGCATTTT	CASRIDLSGNQPQHF
TRBV28	TRBJ2-7	.	.	TGTGCCAGCAGCCGCTTACTAACCGAGCAGTACTTC	CASSRLLTEQYF
TRBV6-6	TRBJ1-2	.	.	TGTGCCAGCAGTCCTAAACAGATCTATGGCTACACCTTC	CASSPKQIYGYTF
TRBV12-5	TRBJ1-1	.	TRBD1	TGTGCTAGTGGTCCCGCCCGGGACAGGGTTAACACTGAAGCTTTCTTT	CASGPARDRVNTEAFF
TRBV6-5	TRBJ1-5	.	.	TGTGCCAGCAGTACAACCCGCAATCAGCCCCAGCATTTT	CASSTTRNQPQHF
TRBV28	TRBJ1-2	once	TRBD1	TGTGCCAGCAGTTCTCCGACAGGGGGCCACTATGGCTACACCTTC	CASSSPTGGHYGYTF
TRBV30	TRBJ1-5	.	.	TGTGCCTGGAGCCTCGGACTGTCACCCGGTCAGCCCCAGCATTTT	CAWSLGLSPGQPQHF
TRBV6-5	TRBJ2-5	.	.	TGTGCCAGCAGTTACGTGCAGGGGCAAGAGACCCAGTACTTC	CASSYVQGQETQYF
TRBV6-1	TRBJ2-7	.	TRBD1	TGTGCCGCCGGGGGCGCGGGACAGGAGTCCTACGAGCAGTACTTC	CAAGGAGQESYEQYF
TRBV5-4	TRBJ2-7	.	TRBD2	TGTGCCAGCAGCTATGGACTAGCGGGGGGCTACGAGCAGTACTTC	CASSYGLAGGYEQYF
TRBV9	TRBJ2-2	.	.	TGTGCCAGCAGCACAGGGGGGGGCTCCACCGGGGAGCTGTTTTTT	CASSTGGGSTGELFF
TRBV6-5	TRBJ2-7	.	.	TGTGCCAGCACCGCGTCAGGGCTAACCTACGAGCAGTACTTC	CASTASGLTYEQYF
TRBV2	TRBJ2-3	.	TRBD2	TGTGCCAGCAGTGAATTGGGGATAGCTCCGGGACTAGCGAGGGTGGCAGATACGCAGTATTTT	CASSELGIAPGLARVADTQYF
TRBV5-1	TRBJ2-2	.	TRBD1	TGCGCCAGCAGCCCCGGGACAGCAAGAACCGGGGAGCTGTTTTTT	CASSPGTARTGELFF
TRBV4-3	TRBJ2-1	.	TRBD2	TGCGCCAGCAGCCAACAGGCAGCGGGGGGGAACAATGAGCAGTTCTTC	CASSQQAAGGNNEQFF
TRBV4-1	TRBJ1-5	.	.	TGCGCCAGCAGCCAAGATCGGGGACTGAGAAATCAGCCCCAGCATTTT	CASSQDRGLRNQPQHF
TRBV4-1	TRBJ1-1	few	.	TGCGCCAGCAGCCAAGAGTATGGCAGGGCTGGGAACACTGAAGCTTTCTTT	CASSQEYGRAGNTEAFF